Listed below are T cell receptor beta chains from one sample, sequenced in a study of OX40 agonist ivuxolimab in advanced cancers. Sequencing used immunoSEQ multiplex PCR; TCRdb keeps in-frame clones, though not all of them. The sample has approximately 99,000 clones, 75% to 95% seen once; the top ten hold around 0.61%. Sequences were derived from CD4+ or CD8+ T cells sorted from blood, sampled in a trial of the OX40 agonist ivuxolimab. The receptors come from an adult with an advanced solid tumor such as melanoma, head and neck, liver or kidney cancer. Both conserved end residues are part of each CDR3. D genes are given only for firm matches. Clone size, where shown, is once, few, many, or a class for clones that have expanded.

CDR3aa	CDR3nt	v_gene	d_gene	abundance	len	j_gene
CASTRRGYTF	TGTGCCAGCACCCGTCGTGGCTACACCTTC	TRBV2	.	.	10	TRBJ1-2
CASSLTSGSTGELFF	TGTGCCAGCAGCTTAACTAGCGGGTCCACCGGGGAGCTGTTTTTT	TRBV7-3	TRBD2	.	15	TRBJ2-2
CASRGVLSGNTIYF	TGTGCCAGCAGGGGGGTCCTCTCTGGAAACACCATATATTTT	TRBV2	.	.	14	TRBJ1-3
CATSSRRRELFF	TGTGCCACCAGCAGCCGCCGCAGGGAGCTGTTTTTT	TRBV15	.	.	12	TRBJ2-2
CATTGPTSYNEQFF	TGTGCCACCACGGGTCCCACTTCCTACAATGAGCAGTTCTTC	TRBV6-5	.	.	14	TRBJ2-1
CASSHDGNQPQHF	TGTGCCAGCAGTCATGACGGAAATCAGCCCCAGCATTTT	TRBV2	.	.	13	TRBJ1-5
CASGNGETQYF	TGTGCCAGCGGAAACGGGGAGACCCAGTACTTC	TRBV11-3	.	.	11	TRBJ2-5
CASGLESRGGETQYF	TGTGCTAGTGGTTTGGAGAGCAGGGGAGGAGAGACCCAGTACTTC	TRBV12-5	.	.	15	TRBJ2-5
CASSDVLYEQYF	TGTGCCAGCAGTGACGTCCTCTACGAGCAGTACTTC	TRBV6-1	.	once	12	TRBJ2-7
CASSLTVANYGYTF	TGTGCCAGCAGCTTAACAGTCGCTAACTATGGCTACACCTTC	TRBV11-3	.	.	14	TRBJ1-2
CASSPPRRGGTDTQYF	TGTGCCAGCAGTCCCCCACGTCGGGGGGGGACAGATACGCAGTATTTT	TRBV7-6	TRBD2	.	16	TRBJ2-3
CASSVGDRGTGSGANVLTF	TGTGCCAGCAGCGTAGGGGACAGGGGAACTGGTTCTGGGGCCAACGTCCTGACTTTC	TRBV9	TRBD1	once	19	TRBJ2-6
CASSPAKNTEAFF	TGTGCCAGCAGCCCGGCAAAGAACACTGAAGCTTTCTTT	TRBV7-9	.	once	13	TRBJ1-1
CASSLADETQYF	TGCGCCAGCAGCTTGGCGGATGAGACCCAGTACTTC	TRBV5-1	.	.	12	TRBJ2-5
CASSRGTNEQFF	TGTGCCAGCAGCCGCGGAACCAATGAGCAGTTCTTC	TRBV6-1	.	.	12	TRBJ2-1
CASSPTTATNYGYTF	TGCGCCAGCAGCCCCACGACAGCCACTAACTATGGCTACACCTTC	TRBV5-1	.	.	15	TRBJ1-2
CASSISGLNTEAFF	TGTGCCAGTAGTATAAGCGGTTTGAACACTGAAGCTTTCTTT	TRBV19	.	once	14	TRBJ1-1
CASSPDSLAYNEQFF	TGTGCCAGCAGCCCAGACTCCCTAGCCTACAATGAGCAGTTCTTC	TRBV7-9	.	once	15	TRBJ2-1
CASSYSIQGRKLFF	TGTGCCAGCAGTTACTCGATACAGGGGCGAAAACTGTTTTTT	TRBV6-5	TRBD1	.	14	TRBJ1-4
CASSQGYGYTF	TGTGCCAGCAGCCAGGGCTATGGCTACACCTTC	TRBV6-1	.	.	11	TRBJ1-2
CASSYYGPEAFF	TGTGCCAGCAGTTACTACGGGCCTGAAGCTTTCTTT	TRBV6-6	.	once	12	TRBJ1-1
CASSLPPLPGVRGYTF	TGTGCCAGCAGTTTACCCCCCCTACCAGGGGTGAGAGGCTACACCTTC	TRBV28	.	.	16	TRBJ1-2
CASSEHHSGNTIYF	TGTGCCAGCAGTGAACACCACTCTGGAAACACCATATATTTT	TRBV6-1	.	.	14	TRBJ1-3
CASSYVGHGYTF	TGTGCCAGCAGTTATGTTGGTCATGGCTACACCTTC	TRBV6-5	.	.	12	TRBJ1-2
CASSTKEGTRAFF	TGTGCTAGCAGCACGAAGGAGGGGACAAGGGCTTTCTTT	TRBV7-7	.	.	13	TRBJ1-1
CASSSGLAGGTDTQYF	TGTGCCAGCAGTTCGGGACTAGCGGGAGGCACAGATACGCAGTATTTT	TRBV7-3	TRBD2	few	16	TRBJ2-3
CAIRAGTDEKLFF	TGTGCCATCAGGGCCGGGACAGATGAAAAACTGTTTTTT	TRBV10-3	TRBD1	.	13	TRBJ1-4
CASNTRPSTLLYTF	TGTGCCAGCAATACGAGGCCTAGCACCTTACTCTACACCTTC	TRBV6-1	.	.	14	TRBJ1-2
CASSPAYDRVTEAFF	TGTGCCAGCAGTCCCGCGTACGACAGGGTGACTGAAGCTTTCTTT	TRBV6-4	TRBD1	.	15	TRBJ1-1
CASSFNSRTDTQYF	TGTGCCAGTAGTTTCAACTCGCGCACAGATACGCAGTATTTT	TRBV19	.	.	14	TRBJ2-3
CASSLMSNQPQHF	TGTGCCAGCAGCTTAATGAGCAATCAGCCCCAGCATTTT	TRBV7-3	.	.	13	TRBJ1-5
CASRSGGRGYTF	TGTGCCAGCAGGTCAGGGGGCCGAGGCTACACCTTC	TRBV2	TRBD1	.	12	TRBJ1-2
CAIRSGTSYEQYF	TGTGCCATCAGGTCAGGGACCTCCTACGAGCAGTACTTC	TRBV10-3	.	.	13	TRBJ2-7
CSVAPQETQYF	TGCAGCGTTGCCCCCCAAGAGACCCAGTACTTC	TRBV29-1	.	.	11	TRBJ2-5
CASSHRVGTEAFF	TGTGCCAGCAGCCACAGGGTAGGCACTGAAGCTTTCTTT	TRBV5-6	.	.	13	TRBJ1-1
CASSLAGVQERIQYF	TGCGCCAGCAGTTTAGCGGGAGTTCAAGAGCGCATTCAGTACTTC	TRBV5-1	TRBD2	.	15	TRBJ2-4
CASRPTGISSNEKLFF	TGTGCCAGCAGACCAACAGGGATTTCATCTAATGAAAAACTGTTTTTT	TRBV6-6	.	.	16	TRBJ1-4
CASRGLAGAINTGELFF	TGCGCCAGCAGAGGGCTAGCGGGAGCAATTAACACCGGGGAGCTGTTTTTT	TRBV5-1	TRBD2	.	17	TRBJ2-2
CAWSGGGDEQYF	TGTGCCTGGAGTGGTGGGGGCGACGAGCAGTACTTC	TRBV30	.	.	12	TRBJ2-7
CASRGTGDSGNTIYF	TGTGCCAGCAGGGGCACAGGGGACTCTGGAAACACCATATATTTT	TRBV6-1	TRBD1	.	15	TRBJ1-3
CASSRQGNTEAFF	TGTGCCAGCAGCAGACAGGGGAACACTGAAGCTTTCTTT	TRBV7-3	TRBD1	.	13	TRBJ1-1
CASIPDRGVYEQYF	TGTGCCAGCATACCGGACAGGGGGGTCTACGAGCAGTACTTC	TRBV6-5	TRBD1	.	14	TRBJ2-7
CASSTRTRARTDTQYF	TGTGCCAGTAGTACCAGGACTAGGGCACGCACAGATACGCAGTATTTT	TRBV19	TRBD2	.	16	TRBJ2-3
CASSLLSTGVEKLFF	TGCGCCAGCAGCTTGTTATCGACAGGGGTCGAAAAACTGTTTTTT	TRBV5-1	TRBD1	.	15	TRBJ1-4
CASSSVNTEAFF	TGTGCCAGCAGTTCGGTGAACACTGAAGCTTTCTTT	TRBV6-5	.	.	12	TRBJ1-1
CASSLEGPTYEQYF	TGTGCCAGCAGCTTAGAGGGGCCGACCTACGAGCAGTACTTC	TRBV7-3	.	.	14	TRBJ2-7